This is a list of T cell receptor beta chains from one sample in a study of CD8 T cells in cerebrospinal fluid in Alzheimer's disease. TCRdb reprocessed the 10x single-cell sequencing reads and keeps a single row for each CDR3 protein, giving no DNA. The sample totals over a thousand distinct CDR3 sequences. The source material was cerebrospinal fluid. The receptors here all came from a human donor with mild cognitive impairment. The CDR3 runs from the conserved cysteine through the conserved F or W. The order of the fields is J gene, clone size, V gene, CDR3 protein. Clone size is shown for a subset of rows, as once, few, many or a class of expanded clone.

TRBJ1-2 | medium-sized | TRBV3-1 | CASSQITGGYYGYTF
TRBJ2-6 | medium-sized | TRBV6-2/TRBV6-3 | CASSWGKTAGANVLTF
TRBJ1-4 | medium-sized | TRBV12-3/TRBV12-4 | CASSPAGGGVTNEKLFF
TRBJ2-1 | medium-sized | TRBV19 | CASVPGQGYNEQFF
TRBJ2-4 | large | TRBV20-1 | CSARGRLAKNIQYF
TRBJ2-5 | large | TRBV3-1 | CASRQGQRETQYF
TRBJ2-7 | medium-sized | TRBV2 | CASSLQGADYEQYF
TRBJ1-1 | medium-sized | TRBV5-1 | CASSLGAGGSDTEAFF
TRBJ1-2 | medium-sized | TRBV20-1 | CSALRTVNYGYTF
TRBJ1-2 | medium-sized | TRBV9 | CASSVDQGASGYTF
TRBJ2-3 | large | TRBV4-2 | CASSQDPGLMDTQYF
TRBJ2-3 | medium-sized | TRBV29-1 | CSVGGQRTDTQYF
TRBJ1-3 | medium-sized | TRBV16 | CASSQFQPGVSGNTIYF
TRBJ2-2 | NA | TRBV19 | CASKHQSNTGELFF
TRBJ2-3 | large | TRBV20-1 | CSASGGGRADTQYF
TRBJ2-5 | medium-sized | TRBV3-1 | CASSHDLFGGQETQYF
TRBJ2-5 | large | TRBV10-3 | CAISERLGETQYF
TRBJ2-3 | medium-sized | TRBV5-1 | CASSLGLAGSSIDTQYF
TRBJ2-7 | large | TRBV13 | CASSLGGGEQYF
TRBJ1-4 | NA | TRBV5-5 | CASSLGQGTSEKLFF
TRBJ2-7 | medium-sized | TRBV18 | CASSPGQMEGQYF
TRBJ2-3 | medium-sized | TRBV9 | CASSASQGVTDTQYF
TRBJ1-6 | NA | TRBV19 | CASTKPGQPMTPLHF
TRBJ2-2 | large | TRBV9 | CASSGVQSGELFF
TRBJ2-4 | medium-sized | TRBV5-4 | CASTNAGVENIQYF
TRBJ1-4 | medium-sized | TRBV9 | CASSKSDWGEKLFF
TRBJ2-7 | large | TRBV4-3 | CASSQGTGDYEQYF
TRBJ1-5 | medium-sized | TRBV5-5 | CASSLTGSSNQPQHF
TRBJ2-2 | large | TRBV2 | CASSVTSGELFF
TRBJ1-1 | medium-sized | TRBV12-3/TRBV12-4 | CASSLTYAEAFF
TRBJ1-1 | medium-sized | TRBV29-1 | CSVEGASGKRAEAFF
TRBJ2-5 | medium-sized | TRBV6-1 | CASRRVLQETQYF
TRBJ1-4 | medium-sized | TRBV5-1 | CASSLGQGNEKLFF
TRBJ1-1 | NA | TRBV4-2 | CASSQARTQNTEAFF
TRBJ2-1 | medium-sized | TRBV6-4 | CASSREREFSYNEQFF
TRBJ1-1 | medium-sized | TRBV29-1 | CSVAGARRTEAFF
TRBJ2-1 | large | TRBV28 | CASRKPNEQFF
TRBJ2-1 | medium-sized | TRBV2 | CASRWDQHNEQFF
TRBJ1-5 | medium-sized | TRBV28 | CASSSDRTSGNQPQHF
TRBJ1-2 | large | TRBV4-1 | CASSQAITVDWGYTF
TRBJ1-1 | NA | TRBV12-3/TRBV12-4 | CASRISGGFGAFF
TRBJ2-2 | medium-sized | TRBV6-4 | CASSMWSGERELFF
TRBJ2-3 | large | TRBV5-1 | CASSLDGELTDTQYF
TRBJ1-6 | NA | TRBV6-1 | CASSEVQAAASPLHF
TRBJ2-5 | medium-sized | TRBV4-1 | CASSQSGGRETQYF
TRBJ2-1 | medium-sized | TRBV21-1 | CASSKAVPNRDSYNEQFF
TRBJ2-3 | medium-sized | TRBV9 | CASSVAPSGGTDTQYF
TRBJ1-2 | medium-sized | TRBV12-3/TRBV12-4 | CASTLPGFHGYTF
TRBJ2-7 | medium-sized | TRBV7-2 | CASSLGQGAAYEQYF
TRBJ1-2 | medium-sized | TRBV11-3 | CASSFEIRDRAKGANYGYTF
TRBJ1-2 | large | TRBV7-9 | CASSTTDRNGYTF
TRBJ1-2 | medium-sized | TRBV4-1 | CASSQETGYGYTF
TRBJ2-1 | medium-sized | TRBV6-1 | CASSDRTGVGNEQFF
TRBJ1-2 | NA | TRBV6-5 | CASSYDRGGAFYGYTF
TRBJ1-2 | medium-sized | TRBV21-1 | CASSPDGNYGYTF
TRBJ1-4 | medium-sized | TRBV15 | CATSKVGTALEKLFF
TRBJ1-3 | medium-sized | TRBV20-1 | CSARDSSGNTIYF
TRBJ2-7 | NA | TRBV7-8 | CASSIRYEQYF
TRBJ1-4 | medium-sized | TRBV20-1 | CSASEGLINEKLFF
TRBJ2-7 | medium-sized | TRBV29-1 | CSARRGGALSYEQYF